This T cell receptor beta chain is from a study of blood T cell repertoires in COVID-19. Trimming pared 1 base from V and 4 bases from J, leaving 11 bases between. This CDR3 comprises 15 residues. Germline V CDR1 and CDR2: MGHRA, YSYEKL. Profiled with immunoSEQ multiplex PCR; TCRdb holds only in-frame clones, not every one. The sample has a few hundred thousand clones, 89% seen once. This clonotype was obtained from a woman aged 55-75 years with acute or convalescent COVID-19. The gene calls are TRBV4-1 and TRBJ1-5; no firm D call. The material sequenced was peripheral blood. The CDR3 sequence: CASSQGGQTNQPQHF. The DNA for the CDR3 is TGCGCCAGCAGCCAAGGCGGCCAAACGAATCAGCCCCAGCATTTT.